Here is one T cell receptor (beta chain) with its context. Its antigen is currently unknown. These data belong to a study of cytomegalovirus exposure and HLA in healthy donors. Across the study: About 85 million unique TCR sequences came from HLA-typed donors in an early release. Overall study results and limits: Segments of the TCR beta V type were, in most cases, productive about 90% or about 30% of the time in an earlier analysis. A later analysis appeared to link common viral pathogens to several of the most significant clusters. In a later analysis, TCR beta V- and J-gene trimming was associated with a missense DCLRE1C variant.

The PCR had 60 Vbeta and 13 Jbeta primers. Profiling relied on immunoSEQ multiplex PCR, and the TCRdb table lists in-frame clones only, not all of them. In the table there are under 200,000 clones, around three quarters of which are singletons. The trim removed 0 bases at V and 3 bases at J, leaving 4 bases unmatched. There are 16 residues in the CDR3. CDR1 and CDR2 (germline): MGHRA, YSYEKL. This chain connects TRBV4-1 to TRBJ2-3, with TRBD1 identical over 9 bases. This TCR was recovered from a man younger than 45 in good health and CMV-seropositive. Sequencing was performed on PBMCs. The CDR3 DNA sequence: TGCGCCAGCAGCCAAGATTGGACAGGGGTTACAGATACGCAGTATTTT. It encodes CASSQDWTGVTDTQYF.